This is a list of T cell receptor beta chains from one sample in a study of memory CD4+ T cells and cytomegalovirus serostatus. TCRdb's copy holds only in-frame clones and misses some; the assay was immunoSEQ multiplex PCR. Altogether 52,000 or so clones are present, 70% to 80% being singletons, with the ten largest covering about 1.5%. The specimen was memory CD4+ T cells from blood. All receptors derive from an adult in good health and CMV-seronegative. Each CDR3 is given with its conserved first and last residue. A D gene is named only where the DNA matches it firmly. Clone size appears in some rows only: once, few, many, or a class for an expanded clone.

cdr3_aa cdr3_nt j_call d_call v_call clone_size
CASSPARGRFNEQFF TGTGCCAGCAGTCCCGCCCGGGGCAGGTTCAATGAGCAGTTCTTC TRBJ2-1 NA TRBV11-1 NA
CSARPLGIGELFF TGCAGCGCCCGTCCTCTAGGGATCGGGGAGCTGTTTTTT TRBJ2-2 NA TRBV29-1 once
CASRPYRDDTEAFF TGTGCCAGCAGGCCTTACAGGGATGACACTGAAGCTTTCTTT TRBJ1-1 NA TRBV7-9 few
CASSVGGARNTGELFF TGTGCCAGCAGCGTAGGGGGAGCTAGGAACACCGGGGAGCTGTTTTTT TRBJ2-2 NA TRBV9 NA
CASSSGGHPVF TGTGCCAGCAGCTCGGGGGGACACCCAGTCTTC TRBJ2-1 NA TRBV7-2 NA
CAWSVFFGADTQYF TGTGCCTGGAGTGTATTTTTTGGGGCAGATACGCAGTATTTT TRBJ2-3 NA TRBV30 NA
CASSPHRDQVGLLSGNTIYF TGTGCCAGCAGTCCCCACAGGGACCAAGTAGGCCTTCTCTCTGGAAACACCATATATTTT TRBJ1-3 NA TRBV28 NA
CASSPLTRNNEQFF TGTGCCAGCTCACCACTGACTAGGAACAATGAGCAGTTCTTC TRBJ2-1 NA TRBV18 NA
CASSQATGAGGRHYGYTF TGCGCCAGCAGCCAAGCGACTGGGGCAGGGGGCAGGCACTATGGCTACACCTTC TRBJ1-2 TRBD1 TRBV4-3 few
CASSADYEQYF TGTGCCAGCAGTGCGGACTACGAGCAGTACTTC TRBJ2-7 NA TRBV6-1 NA
CASSPTGYADTQYF TGTGCCAGCAGCCCTACAGGTTACGCAGATACGCAGTATTTT TRBJ2-3 NA TRBV28 NA
CASSTTSYEQYF TGTGCCAGCAGCACTACATCCTACGAGCAGTACTTC TRBJ2-7 NA TRBV7-2 NA
CASSSGQILTLQETQYF TGTGCCAGCAGCTCGGGACAGATACTTACTTTACAAGAGACCCAGTACTTC TRBJ2-5 TRBD1 TRBV7-2 NA
CASRDRATNQPQHF TGTGCCAGTAGGGACAGGGCGACCAATCAGCCCCAGCATTTT TRBJ1-5 TRBD1 TRBV19 NA
CASSLGQAARNTIYF TGTGCCAGCAGCCTTGGACAGGCCGCCCGAAACACCATATATTTT TRBJ1-3 TRBD1 TRBV6-5 NA
CASSADSGGAYEQYF TGTGCCAGCAGTGCAGATAGCGGGGGTGCCTACGAGCAGTACTTC TRBJ2-7 TRBD2 TRBV2 NA
CASSPGATEAFF TGTGCCAGCAGCCCCGGGGCTACTGAAGCTTTCTTT TRBJ1-1 NA TRBV7-8 few
CASSFSSGYEQYF TGTGCCAGCAGCTTTTCTTCAGGTTACGAGCAGTACTTC TRBJ2-7 NA TRBV11-2 NA
CASRAHVAGGPYRYF TGCGCCAGCAGGGCTCATGTAGCGGGGGGGCCTTATAGGTACTTC TRBJ2-7 TRBD2 TRBV5-1 NA
CASSFRGQGLSGNTIYF TGTGCCAGCAGTTTCCGGGGACAGGGTCTCTCTGGAAACACCATATATTTT TRBJ1-3 TRBD1 TRBV27 few
CAIGVSRDYEQYF TGTGCCATCGGGGTATCTAGGGATTACGAGCAGTACTTC TRBJ2-7 NA TRBV10-3 NA
CASSEYGGSQGSQYF TGTGCCAGCAGTGAATACGGGGGGAGTCAAGGGTCGCAGTATTTT TRBJ2-3 TRBD2 TRBV25-1 NA
CASSFSGLDQPQHF TGTGCCAGCAGTTTTTCCGGGTTGGATCAGCCCCAGCATTTT TRBJ1-5 NA TRBV28 NA
CASSVGRVSNQPQHF TGTGCCAGCAGTGTCGGCAGGGTGAGCAATCAGCCCCAGCATTTT TRBJ1-5 NA TRBV2 few
CASSRLLNEKLFF TGTGCCAGTAGCCGGCTTTTGAATGAAAAACTGTTTTTT TRBJ1-4 NA TRBV19 NA
CASSPPGTGTYEQYF TGTGCCAGCAGCCCCCCCGGGACAGGGACCTACGAGCAGTACTTC TRBJ2-7 TRBD1 TRBV7-6 NA
CASTRDSGNEQFF TGTGCCAGCACCCGTGATTCCGGGAATGAGCAGTTCTTC TRBJ2-1 NA TRBV27 NA
CASTVAGGGPDTQYF TGTGCCAGCACGGTAGCGGGGGGCGGTCCAGATACGCAGTATTTT TRBJ2-3 TRBD2 TRBV7-2 NA
CAWSRDTSTNEKLFF TGTGCCTGGAGCCGGGATACTAGCACGAATGAAAAACTGTTTTTT TRBJ1-4 NA TRBV30 NA
CASSLSGLRYEQYF TGTGCCAGCAGCCTTTCGGGACTCCGCTACGAGCAGTACTTC TRBJ2-7 NA TRBV7-2 few
CASRGTTLNEKLFF TGTGCCAGCAGGGGGACAACTTTGAATGAAAAACTGTTTTTT TRBJ1-4 NA TRBV6-1 NA
CASSPPGVFGNEQYF TGTGCCAGCTCACCACCGGGAGTGTTTGGGAACGAGCAGTACTTC TRBJ2-7 NA TRBV18 NA
CASSLESGGRYF TGTGCCAGCAGCTTAGAGTCGGGGGGGCGGTACTTC TRBJ2-4 TRBD2 TRBV7-2 NA
CASSNLGGTSSYEQYF TGTGCCAGCAGTAATTTAGGGGGGACCAGCTCCTACGAGCAGTACTTC TRBJ2-7 NA TRBV5-6 few
CASSPRQGARGGYQPQHF TGTGCCAGCAGTCCGCGACAGGGGGCGCGGGGAGGTTACCAGCCCCAGCATTTT TRBJ1-5 TRBD1 TRBV28 once
CASSQGGAPWGYTF TGCGCCAGCAGCCAAGGCGGGGCCCCTTGGGGCTACACCTTC TRBJ1-2 NA TRBV4-3 NA
CASSLGTSGSFGQYF TGTGCCAGCAGCTTGGGGACTAGCGGGAGTTTCGGGCAGTACTTC TRBJ2-4 TRBD2 TRBV5-4 NA
CASRAGTSGSTDTQYF TGTGCCAGCAGAGCCGGGACTAGCGGGAGCACAGATACGCAGTATTTT TRBJ2-3 TRBD2 TRBV6-6 NA